This T cell receptor (beta chain) was identified in a study of radiation and T cells in renal cell carcinoma. Study-wide points: Pretreatment tumor biopsies were lacking, so baseline clonotypes are unknown. Top tumor clonotypes rose in blood 2 weeks post-radiation, then contracted.

As for this clone: Its antigen is not identified.

Produced via immunoSEQ multiplex PCR; TCRdb's table is partial and in-frame only. This sample has tens of thousands of clones, with nearly 85% found just once. Time point: blood 4 weeks post-SBRT, at nephrectomy. Treatment in this sample: 15 Gy SBRT to primary tumor, nephrectomy 4 weeks later. Nephrectomy followed 15 Gy stereotactic body radiation by 4 weeks. Blood was sampled at baseline, 2 weeks and 4 weeks after SBRT. Looked up from germline, CDR1 is SGHVS and CDR2 is FQNEAQ. The CDR3 is made up of 15 amino acids. V lost 2 bases, J lost 4 bases, and 5 bases stayed unmatched. Source: blood, taken from a patient whose treatment included radiotherapy and nephrectomy. The chain links TRBV7-8 to TRBJ2-3; 8 positions match TRBD1. This receptor was identified in a woman in her seventies with renal cell carcinoma. Here the CDR3 reads CASSLTVQGADTQYF. The CDR3 DNA sequence: TGTGCCAGCAGCTTAACAGTACAGGGGGCAGATACGCAGTATTTT.